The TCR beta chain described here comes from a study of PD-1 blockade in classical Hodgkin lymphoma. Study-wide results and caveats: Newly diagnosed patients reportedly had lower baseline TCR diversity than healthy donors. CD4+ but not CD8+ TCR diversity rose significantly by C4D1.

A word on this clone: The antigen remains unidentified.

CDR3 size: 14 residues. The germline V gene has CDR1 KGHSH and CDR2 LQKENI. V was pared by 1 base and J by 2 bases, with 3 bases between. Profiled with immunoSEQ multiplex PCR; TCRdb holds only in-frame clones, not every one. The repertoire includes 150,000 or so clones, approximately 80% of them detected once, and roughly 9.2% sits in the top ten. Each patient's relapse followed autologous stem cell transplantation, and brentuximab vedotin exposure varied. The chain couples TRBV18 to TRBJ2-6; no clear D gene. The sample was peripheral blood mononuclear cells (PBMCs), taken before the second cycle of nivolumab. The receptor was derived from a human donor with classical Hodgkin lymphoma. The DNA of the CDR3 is TGTGCCAGCTCACCACAGGCTGGGGCCAACGTCCTGACTTTC. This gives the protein CASSPQAGANVLTF.